This T cell receptor beta chain is from a study of blood T cells in healthy people across ages. Findings and limits, study-wide: Strongly correlated with naive T cell percentage was TCR beta diversity. Long-lived donors exceeded aged donors in naive CD4+ cells and diversity.

Through a sample-barcoded 5' primer and a J-beta primer mix, a second PCR was run for roughly 7 to 11 cycles. TCRdb itself ran the 5' RACE reads through MiXCR, one entry per CDR3 protein. This sample has more than 650,000 distinct CDR3 sequences, with approximately 24% found just once. Notes on this clonotype: What it recognizes is unknown.

V dropped 0 bases and J dropped 3 bases, with 10 bases sitting between them. Germline CDR1 is SGDLS and CDR2 is YYNGEE. The CDR3 runs 15 residues. The sample was also linked to a second study, of T cells of mothers and their children. That work contributes: Nine systemically healthy Caucasian donors: three mothers, six children. It was through the M1S primer of the second PCR that sample barcodes and 2-4 random nucleotides were added.

J is TRBJ2-4 and V is TRBV9, with TRBD1 as a possible D gene (6 bases). This clonotype originated in a boy younger than 18 in good health. What was sequenced was blood. The CDR3 DNA sequence: TGTGCCAGCAGCGTAGAGGGCAGGGGCAAAAACATTCAGTACTTC. This sequence encodes CASSVEGRGKNIQYF. The whole variable domain, remainder taken from reference TRBV9 and TRBJ2-4, is DSGVTQTPKHLITATGQRVTLRCSPRSGDLSVYWYQQSLDQGLQFLIQYYNGEERAKGNILERFSAQQFPDLHSELNLSSLELGDSALYFCASSVEGRGKNIQYFGAGTRLSVL.